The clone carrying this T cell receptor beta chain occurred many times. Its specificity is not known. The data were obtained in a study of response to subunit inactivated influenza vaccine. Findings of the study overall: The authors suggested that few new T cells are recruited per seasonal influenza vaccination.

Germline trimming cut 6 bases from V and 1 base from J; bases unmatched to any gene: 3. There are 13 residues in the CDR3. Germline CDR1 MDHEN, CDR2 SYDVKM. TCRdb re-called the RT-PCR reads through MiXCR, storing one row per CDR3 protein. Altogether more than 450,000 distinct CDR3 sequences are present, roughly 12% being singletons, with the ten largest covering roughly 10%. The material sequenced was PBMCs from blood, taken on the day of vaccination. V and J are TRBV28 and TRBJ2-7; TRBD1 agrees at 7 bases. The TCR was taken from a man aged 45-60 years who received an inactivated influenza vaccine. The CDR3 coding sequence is TGTGCCAGCAGCACGGACAGGTCCTACGAGCAGTACTTC. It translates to CASSTDRSYEQYF.